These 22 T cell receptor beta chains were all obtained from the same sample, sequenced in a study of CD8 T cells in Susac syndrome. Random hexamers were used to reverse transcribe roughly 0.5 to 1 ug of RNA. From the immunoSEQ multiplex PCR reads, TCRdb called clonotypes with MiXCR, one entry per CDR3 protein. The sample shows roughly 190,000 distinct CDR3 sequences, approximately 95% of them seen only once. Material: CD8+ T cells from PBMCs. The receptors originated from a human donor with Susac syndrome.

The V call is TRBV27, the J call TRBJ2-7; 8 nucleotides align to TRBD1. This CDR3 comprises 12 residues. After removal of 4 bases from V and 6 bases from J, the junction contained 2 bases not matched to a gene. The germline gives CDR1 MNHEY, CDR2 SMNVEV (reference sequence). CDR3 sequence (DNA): TGTGCCAGCAGTTCAGGGACAGGCGAGCAGTACTTC. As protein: CASSSGTGEQYF.

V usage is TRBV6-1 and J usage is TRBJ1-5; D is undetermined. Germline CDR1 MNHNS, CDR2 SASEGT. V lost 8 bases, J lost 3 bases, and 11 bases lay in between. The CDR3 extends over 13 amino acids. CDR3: CASWYGTNQPQHF. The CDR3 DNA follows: TGTGCCAGCTGGTACGGAACCAATCAGCCCCAGCATTTT.

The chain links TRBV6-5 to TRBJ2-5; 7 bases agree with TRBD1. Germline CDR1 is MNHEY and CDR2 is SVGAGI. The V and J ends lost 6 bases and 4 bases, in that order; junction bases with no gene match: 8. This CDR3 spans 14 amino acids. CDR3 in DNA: TGTGCCAGCAGCTCCGGGACAGTTAGAGAGACCCAGTACTTC. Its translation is CASSSGTVRETQYF.

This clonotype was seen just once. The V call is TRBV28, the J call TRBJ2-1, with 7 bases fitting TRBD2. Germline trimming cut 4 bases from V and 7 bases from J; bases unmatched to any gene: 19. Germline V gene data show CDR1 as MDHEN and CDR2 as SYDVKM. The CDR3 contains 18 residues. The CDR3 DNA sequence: TGTGCCAGCAGTTATAACCCCCCCACTAGCGATTATCGGAATGAGCAGTTCTTC. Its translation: CASSYNPPTSDYRNEQFF. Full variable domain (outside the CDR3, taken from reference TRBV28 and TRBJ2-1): DVKVTQSSRYLVKRTGEKVFLECVQDMDHENMFWYRQDPGLGLRLIYFSYDVKMKEKGDIPEGYSVSREKKERFSLILESASTNQTSMYLCASSYNPPTSDYRNEQFFGPGTRLTVL.

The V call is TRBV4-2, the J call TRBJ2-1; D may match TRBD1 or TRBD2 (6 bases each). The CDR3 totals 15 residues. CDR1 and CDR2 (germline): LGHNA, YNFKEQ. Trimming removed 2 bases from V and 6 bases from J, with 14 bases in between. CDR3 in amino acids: CASSQSQGGGNEQFF. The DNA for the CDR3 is TGTGCCAGCAGCCAATCCCAAGGAGGGGGCAATGAGCAGTTCTTC.

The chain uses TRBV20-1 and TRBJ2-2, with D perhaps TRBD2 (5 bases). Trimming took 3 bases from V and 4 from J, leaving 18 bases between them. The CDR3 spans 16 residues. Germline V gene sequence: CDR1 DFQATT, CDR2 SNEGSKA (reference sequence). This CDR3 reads CSARDPGMGITGELFF. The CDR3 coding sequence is TGCAGTGCTAGGGACCCCGGGATGGGGATCACCGGGGAGCTGTTTTTT.

CDR3 loop: CAWSVWSGSGYTF. The CDR3 DNA follows: TGTGCCTGGAGTGTCTGGTCTGGAAGTGGCTACACCTTC. The rearrangement links TRBV30 to TRBJ1-2, with no clear D. V was cut by 0 bases and J by 7 bases, with 12 bases left in between. Germline CDR1 is GTSNPN and CDR2 is SVGIG (reference sequence). There are 13 residues in the CDR3. Using reference TRBV30 and TRBJ1-2 for the parts outside the CDR3, the full variable domain is SQTIHQWPATLVQPVGSPLSLECTVEGTSNPNLYWYRQAAGRGLQLLFYSVGIGQISSEVPQNLSASRPQDRQFILSSKKLLLSDSGFYLCAWSVWSGSGYTFGSGTRLTVV.

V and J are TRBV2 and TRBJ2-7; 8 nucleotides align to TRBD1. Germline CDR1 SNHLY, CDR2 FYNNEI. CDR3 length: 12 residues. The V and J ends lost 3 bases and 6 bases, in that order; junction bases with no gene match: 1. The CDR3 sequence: CASSEDRVEQYF. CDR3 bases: TGTGCCAGCAGTGAGGACAGGGTCGAGCAGTACTTC.

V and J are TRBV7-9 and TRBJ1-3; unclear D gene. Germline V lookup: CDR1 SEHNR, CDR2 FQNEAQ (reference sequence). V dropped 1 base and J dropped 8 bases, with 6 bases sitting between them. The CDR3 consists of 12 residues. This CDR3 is CASSLDMDTIYF. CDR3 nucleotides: TGTGCCAGCAGCTTAGATATGGACACCATATATTTT.

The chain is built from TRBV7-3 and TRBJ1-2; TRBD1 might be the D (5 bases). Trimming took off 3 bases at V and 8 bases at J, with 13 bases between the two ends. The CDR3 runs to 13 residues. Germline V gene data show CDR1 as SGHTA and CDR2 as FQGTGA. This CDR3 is CASSFESGDGYTF. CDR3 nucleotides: TGTGCCAGCAGCTTCGAGTCCGGGGACGGCTACACCTTC.

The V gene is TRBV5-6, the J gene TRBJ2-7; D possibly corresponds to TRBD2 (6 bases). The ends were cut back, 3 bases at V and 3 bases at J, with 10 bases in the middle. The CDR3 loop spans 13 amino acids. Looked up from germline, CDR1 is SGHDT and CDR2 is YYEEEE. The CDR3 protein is CASSSGLRYEQYF. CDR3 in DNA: TGTGCCAGCAGCTCGGGACTTCGCTACGAGCAGTACTTC.

Written as DNA, the CDR3 is TGTGCCAGCAGTTTCGGAGGTCCCTATGGCTACACCTTC. Translating gives CASSFGGPYGYTF. The chain uses TRBV27 and TRBJ1-2; D is unresolved. This CDR3 is 13 amino acids long. V gave up 3 bases and J gave up 4 bases, with 9 bases separating them. Germline V gene sequence: CDR1 MNHEY, CDR2 SMNVEV (reference sequence).

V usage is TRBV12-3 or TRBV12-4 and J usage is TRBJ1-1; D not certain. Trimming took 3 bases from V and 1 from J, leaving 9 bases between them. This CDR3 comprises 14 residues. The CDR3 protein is CASSFRRSNTEAFF. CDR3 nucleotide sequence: TGTGCCAGCAGTTTTCGTAGGTCGAACACTGAAGCTTTCTTT.

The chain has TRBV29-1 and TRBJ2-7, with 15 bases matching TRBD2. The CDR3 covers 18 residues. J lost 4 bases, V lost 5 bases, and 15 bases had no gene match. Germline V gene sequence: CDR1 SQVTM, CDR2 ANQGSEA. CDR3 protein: CSVIPPAGLAGGRYEQYF. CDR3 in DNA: TGCAGCGTTATCCCTCCGGCGGGACTAGCGGGGGGTCGATACGAGCAGTACTTC.

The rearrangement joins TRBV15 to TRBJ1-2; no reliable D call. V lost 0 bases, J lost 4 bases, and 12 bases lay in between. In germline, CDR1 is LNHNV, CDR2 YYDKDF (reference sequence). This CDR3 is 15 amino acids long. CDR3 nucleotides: TGTGCCACCAGCAGAGATAGGGCAGCGAGCTATGGCTACACCTTC. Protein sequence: CATSRDRAASYGYTF.

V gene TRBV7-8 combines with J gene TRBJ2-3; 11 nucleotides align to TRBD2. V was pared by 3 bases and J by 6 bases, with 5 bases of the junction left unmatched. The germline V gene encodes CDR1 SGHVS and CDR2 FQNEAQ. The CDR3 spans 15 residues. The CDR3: CASSLRRTSGDTQYF. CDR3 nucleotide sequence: TGTGCCAGCAGCTTGAGACGGACTAGCGGGGATACGCAGTATTTT.

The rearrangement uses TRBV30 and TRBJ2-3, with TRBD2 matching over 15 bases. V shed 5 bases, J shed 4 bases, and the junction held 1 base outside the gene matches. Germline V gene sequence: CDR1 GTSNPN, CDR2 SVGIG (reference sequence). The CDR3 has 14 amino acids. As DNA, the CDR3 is TGTGCCTGGGGACTAGCGGGGGGGCCAGATACGCAGTATTTT. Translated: CAWGLAGGPDTQYF.

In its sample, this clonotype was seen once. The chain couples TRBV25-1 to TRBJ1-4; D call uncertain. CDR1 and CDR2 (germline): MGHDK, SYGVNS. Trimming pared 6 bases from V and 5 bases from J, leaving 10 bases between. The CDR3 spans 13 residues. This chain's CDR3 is CASSWISNEKLFF. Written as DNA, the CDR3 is TGTGCCAGCAGCTGGATCTCCAATGAAAAACTGTTTTTT.

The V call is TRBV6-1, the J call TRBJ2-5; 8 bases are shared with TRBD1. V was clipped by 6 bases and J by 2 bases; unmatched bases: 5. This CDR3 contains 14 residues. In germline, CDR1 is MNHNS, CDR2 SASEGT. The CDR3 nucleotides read TGTGCCAGCAGCGAAAACAGGGGGCAAGAGACCCAGTACTTC. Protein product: CASSENRGQETQYF.

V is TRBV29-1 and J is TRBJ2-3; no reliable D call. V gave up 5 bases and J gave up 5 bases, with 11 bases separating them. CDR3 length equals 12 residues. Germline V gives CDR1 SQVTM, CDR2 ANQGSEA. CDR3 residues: CSVFVAKDTQYF. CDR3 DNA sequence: TGCAGCGTTTTCGTGGCCAAAGATACGCAGTATTTT.

CDR3 coding DNA: TGTGCCAGCAGTTCCGGGACGGAGCTAACCTACGAGCAGTACTTC. Protein product: CASSSGTELTYEQYF. V usage is TRBV6-5 and J usage is TRBJ2-7; D may be TRBD1 or TRBD2 (5 bases each). This CDR3 comprises 15 residues. Germline V gene lookup returns CDR1 MNHEY and CDR2 SVGAGI. V gave up 4 bases and J gave up 2 bases, with 15 bases separating them.

This chain's CDR3 is CSASLWGSRRVNEQFF. The CDR3 DNA is TGCAGTGCTTCCCTTTGGGGTAGCAGGAGGGTTAATGAGCAGTTCTTC. V is TRBV20-1 and J is TRBJ2-1, with D maybe TRBD2 (6 bases). CDR1 is DFQATT and CDR2 is SNEGSKA in the germline V gene (reference sequence). This CDR3 spans 16 amino acids. The V end was cut by 5 bases, the J end by 7 bases, with 24 bases between.